The source of this T cell receptor beta chain is a study of T cell changes during pregnancy in multiple sclerosis (dated 2019 in TCRdb). For context, the study as a whole: In women with multiple sclerosis, the researchers looked at how the T cell repertoire shifted as pregnancy progressed.

Library creation used the immunoSEQ multiplex PCR assay. The table was pulled from immuneACCESS by TCRdb, which kept in-frame rearrangements only. Such tables lose some clones; where checked, under half of the loss comes from unresolved V genes, and the rest has no known cause. Here the sample has some 37,000 clones; about 88% occur a single time. The ten largest clones take up approximately 10% of the sample. CDR1 and CDR2 are drawn from the germline V gene: LGHNA, YNFKEQ. The cysteine opens and the phenylalanine closes a CDR3 of 15 amino acids. Only CDR3 DNA remains: 45 bases, in frame from the first base. Cut back by 0 bases and 8 bases, the V and J ends lie 16 bases apart. In regard to this clone: Which antigen it targets is not known. No quality values exist for individual bases; no much larger clone is one base distant.

The sample here was CD8+ T cells from peripheral blood mononuclear cells, taken in the third trimester of pregnancy. The TCR comes from a female donor with multiple sclerosis, enrolled in a pregnancy study. This sequence uses TRBV4-2 and TRBJ1-2, and the D gene may be TRBD1, 6 bases matching. The nucleotide sequence reads as follows: TGTGCCAGCAGCCAAGAAACGGGACAAGATATGGGCTACACCTTC. Translated, this is CASSQETGQDMGYTF.